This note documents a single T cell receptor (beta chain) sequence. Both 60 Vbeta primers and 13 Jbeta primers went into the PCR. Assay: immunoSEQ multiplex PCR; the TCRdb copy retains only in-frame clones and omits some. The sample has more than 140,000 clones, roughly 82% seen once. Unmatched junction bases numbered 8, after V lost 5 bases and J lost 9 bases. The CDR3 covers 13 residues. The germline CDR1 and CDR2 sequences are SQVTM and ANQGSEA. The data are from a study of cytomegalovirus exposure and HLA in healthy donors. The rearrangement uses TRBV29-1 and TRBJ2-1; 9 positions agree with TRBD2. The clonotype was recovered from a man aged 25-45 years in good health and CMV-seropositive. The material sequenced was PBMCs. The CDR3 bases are TGCAGCGTTTCTAGCGGGAAAGTCGGTGAGCAGTTCTTC. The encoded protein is CSVSSGKVGEQFF.